A selection of T cell receptor beta chains follows, all from one sample in a study of blood T cells in healthy people across ages. TCRdb reprocessed the 5' RACE reads via MiXCR and lists one record per CDR3 protein. The table lists a few hundred thousand distinct CDR3 sequences, more than 45% of them singletons, with around 49% in the top ten. The source material was blood. These receptors all come from a man aged 55 to 70 in good health. CDR3s include the opening cysteine and the closing phenylalanine or tryptophan. The D gene is left open where the match is weak. Clone size appears in some rows only: once, few, many, or a class for an expanded clone.

>TRBJ2-3|TRBV6-5|-|-
TGTGCCAGCCGAACTACTCTGACTAGCACAGATACGCAGTATTTT
CASRTTLTSTDTQYF
>TRBJ1-5|TRBV19|-|-
TGTGCCAGTAGGGAGGGGGGCCAGCCCCAGCATTTT
CASREGGQPQHF
>TRBJ2-7|TRBV28|-|-
TGTGCCAGCAGTTTATCAGACAGGCGCTCCTACGAGCAGTACTTC
CASSLSDRRSYEQYF
>TRBJ2-4|TRBV20-1|-|-
TGCAGTGCCCATAAGGGAGAGGGTCGAAACATTCAGTACTTC
CSAHKGEGRNIQYF
>TRBJ2-6|TRBV7-2|few|TRBD2
TGTGCCAGCAGCTCGCCGGGGGGTCTCTCTGGGGCCAACGTCCTGACTTTC
CASSSPGGLSGANVLTF
>TRBJ1-1|TRBV4-3|-|-
TGCGCCAGCAGCCCCGGGATTTCGGAGAACACTGAAGCTTTCTTT
CASSPGISENTEAFF
>TRBJ1-6|TRBV9|-|TRBD1
TGTGCCAGCAGCGTCGGGACAGGGGCCTTGAATTCACCCCTCCACTTT
CASSVGTGALNSPLHF
>TRBJ1-2|TRBV7-2|many|-
TGTGCCAGCAGCTTAGGCAGAGACTATGGCTACACCTTC
CASSLGRDYGYTF
>TRBJ2-7|TRBV20-1|few|-
TGCAGTGCTAGTCCGACTTTGAGCTCCTACGAGCAGTACTTC
CSASPTLSSYEQYF
>TRBJ2-2|TRBV6-2/TRBV6-3|few|TRBD2
TGTGCCAGCAGTTTTGGACTAGTGAACACCGGGGAGCTGTTTTTT
CASSFGLVNTGELFF
>TRBJ1-4|TRBV20-1|-|-
TGCAGTGCTAGAGGGCAGGGGATCTCAACTAATGAAAAACTGTTTTTT
CSARGQGISTNEKLFF
>TRBJ2-7|TRBV7-2|many|-
TGTGCCAGCAGCGCGGATACCCCAGAGCAGTACTTC
CASSADTPEQYF
>TRBJ2-7|TRBV28|-|TRBD2
TGTGCCAGCCAGCTTGGGACTAGCGGGAGCTACGAGCAGTACTTC
CASQLGTSGSYEQYF
>TRBJ2-3|TRBV18|many|-
TGTGCCAGCTCGTACAGCACAGATACGCAGTATTTT
CASSYSTDTQYF
>TRBJ2-1|TRBV6-4|few|-
TGTGCCAGCAGACCCCTAGCGTCCTCCTACAATGAGCAGTTCTTC
CASRPLASSYNEQFF
>TRBJ1-2|TRBV20-1|-|-
TGCAGTGCCCTGGACAGCATAACCGGCTATGGCTACACCTTC
CSALDSITGYGYTF
>TRBJ2-5|TRBV29-1|-|TRBD1
TGCAGCGTTGTGGACAGGGTAGGCGAGACCCAGTACTTC
CSVVDRVGETQYF
>TRBJ2-3|TRBV7-3|once|-
TGTGCCAGCAGCTTATCCTTAGCGGCCAACACAGATACGCAGTATTTT
CASSLSLAANTDTQYF
>TRBJ2-7|TRBV3-1|few|-
TGTGCCAGCACCCCGGGGATTAGCGCTACCTACGAGCAGTACTTC
CASTPGISATYEQYF
>TRBJ2-1|TRBV20-1|-|-
TGCAGTGCTAGAGTCGTTAGTGAGCAGTTCTTC
CSARVVSEQFF
>TRBJ2-3|TRBV3-1|-|TRBD2
TGTGCCAGCCACCGGCGGGGGGCCTCGGGTGATACGCAGTATTTT
CASHRRGASGDTQYF
>TRBJ1-2|TRBV19|-|TRBD1
TGTGCCAGTACACCCTGGGACAGGGATGGCTACACCTTC
CASTPWDRDGYTF
>TRBJ2-7|TRBV28|many|-
TGTGCCAGCAGTTTGACCGGCTCCTACGAGCAGTACTTC
CASSLTGSYEQYF
>TRBJ2-1|TRBV6-2/TRBV6-3|-|TRBD2
TGTGCCAGCTCCCCTAGCGGGTCTATGGGGGAGCAGTTCTTC
CASSPSGSMGEQFF
>TRBJ2-5|TRBV2|-|-
TGTGCCAGCAAAAGGACAACTGGGAGAGAGACCCAGTACTTC
CASKRTTGRETQYF
>TRBJ1-1|TRBV7-9|-|-
TGTGCCAGCGGCTTAGATGAGAATTCTGAAGCTTTCTTT
CASGLDENSEAFF
>TRBJ2-1|TRBV29-1|-|TRBD2
TGCAGCGTTGAAGATCCCATAGGGCATCGTGGACTAGCTACGGTAGATGAGCAGTTCTTC
CSVEDPIGHRGLATVDEQFF